These 24 T cell receptor beta chains share one sample of origin, sequenced in a study of HIV-infected children after antiretroviral therapy interruption. A 3' RACE protocol on RNA, with unique molecular identifiers, produced the TCR library. TCRdb analysed the 3' RACE reads with MiXCR anew, one entry per CDR3 protein. The sample consists of nearly 15,000 distinct CDR3 sequences, around 3.5% of them appearing once. Treatment meaning: PENTA 11 planned treatment interruption arm or continuous ART arm. The sequencing here drew on CD45RO+ CD8+ T cells from PBMCs, pooled from several time points, taken from a donor given antiretroviral therapy, either interrupted or continuous. Subset indicated: memory CD8+ CD45RO+ CD45RA- T cells. These receptors all come from a pool of human donors with HIV.

This clonotype was counted many times. This sequence joins TRBV29-1 and TRBJ2-2; no definite D call. The CDR3 contains 13 residues. Germline V gene data show CDR1 as SQVTM and CDR2 as ANQGSEA. Trimming took off 1 base at V and 2 bases at J, with 5 bases between the two ends. The CDR3 sequence: CSVEVSNTGELFF. The CDR3 DNA sequence: TGCAGCGTTGAAGTCAGTAACACCGGGGAGCTGTTTTTT.

This clonotype was observed many times. The CDR3 region has the DNA TGTGCCACCAGTGATGGATGGGGGAACACTGAAGCTTTCTTT. Translated, it gives CATSDGWGNTEAFF. The genes are TRBV24-1 and TRBJ1-1; D uncertain. The CDR3 contains 14 residues. The ends were cut back, 3 bases at V and 1 base at J, with 8 bases in the middle. Per the germline V gene, CDR1 is KGHDR and CDR2 is SFDVKD.

This clonotype was counted at least ten times. This rearrangement joins TRBV29-1 to TRBJ2-7, with 9 nucleotides matching TRBD1. There are 12 residues in the CDR3. Germline lookup yields CDR1 SQVTM and CDR2 ANQGSEA. The V gene end was trimmed by 7 bases and the J gene end by 6 bases; junction bases not matched to a gene: 7. The CDR3 protein is CSGAGQGGEQYF. The CDR3 coding sequence is TGCAGCGGGGCGGGACAGGGAGGCGAGCAGTACTTC.

This clonotype was detected ten times or more. This chain uses TRBV6-4 with TRBJ2-3, with 8 bases matching TRBD2. This CDR3 has 13 amino acids. The trim removed 6 bases at V and 5 bases at J, leaving 4 bases unmatched. Germline CDR1 reads MRHNA; CDR2 reads SNTAGT. The CDR3 loop reads CASSGGEEDTQYF. For the CDR3, the DNA is TGTGCCAGCAGCGGGGGGGAAGAAGATACGCAGTATTTT.

This clonotype was recorded at least ten times. This chain connects TRBV12-3 or TRBV12-4 to TRBJ1-2; TRBD1 is a possible D gene (5 bases). Trimming took off 5 bases at V and 7 bases at J, with 14 bases between the two ends. CDR3 size: 13 residues. Here the CDR3 DNA reads TGTGCCAGCAGTCCAGACAGTCCCCCTGGCTACACCTTC. It yields the protein CASSPDSPPGYTF.

At least ten counts were recorded for this clonotype. V usage is TRBV19 and J usage is TRBJ1-5; D remains unclear. V gave up 2 bases and J gave up 5 bases, with 7 bases separating them. The CDR3 is made up of 13 amino acids. Germline-derived CDR1 and CDR2 are LNHDA and SQIVND (reference sequence). The CDR3 region has the DNA TGTGCCAGTAGTATATACAGCTATCAGCCCCAGCATTTT. This encodes CASSIYSYQPQHF.

This clonotype was detected many times. The chain links TRBV6-1 to TRBJ2-3; D remains ambiguous. CDR1 is MNHNS, CDR2 SASEGT, per germline. V lost 2 bases and J lost 1, with 10 bases in between. CDR3 length: 15 amino acids. DNA of the CDR3: TGTGCCAGCAGTGAAACTCCAGAGGGCACAGATACGCAGTATTTT. It encodes CASSETPEGTDTQYF.

This clonotype came up many times. This chain uses TRBV27 with TRBJ1-6; TRBD1 might be the D (5 bases). Germline V gene sequence: CDR1 MNHEY, CDR2 SMNVEV (reference sequence). This CDR3 has 17 residues. V gave up 2 bases and J gave up 7 bases, with 18 bases separating them. Here the CDR3 DNA reads TGTGCCAGCAGTTTAGCCGGTGTGGGACCTACAAATTCACCCCTCCACTTT. This gives the protein CASSLAGVGPTNSPLHF.

This clonotype came up many times. This chain links TRBV6-6 with TRBJ2-7, with no clear D. CDR3 length equals 11 residues. The germline V gene encodes CDR1 MNHNY and CDR2 SVGAGI (reference sequence). Trimming pared 8 bases from V and 7 bases from J, leaving 12 bases between. CDR3 DNA sequence: TGTGCCAGCGAGGCAGCCGGTGAGCAGTACTTC. Translating it yields CASEAAGEQYF.

In its sample, this clonotype was seen a few times. J is TRBJ2-7 and V is TRBV27; 7 bases match TRBD1. Per germline, CDR1 MNHEY and CDR2 SMNVEV (reference sequence). After removal of 4 bases from V and 3 bases from J, the junction contained 3 bases not matched to a gene. The CDR3 length is 13 residues. CDR3 sequence: CASSSRTGYEQYF. CDR3 coding DNA: TGTGCCAGCAGTTCCCGGACAGGCTACGAGCAGTACTTC.

This clonotype was detected ten times or more. This chain uses TRBV28 with TRBJ2-7; 10 nucleotides match TRBD1. The germline V gene has CDR1 MDHEN and CDR2 SYDVKM. CDR3 length: 14 amino acids. V lost 6 bases and J lost 5; bases outside the gene matches: 7. Written as DNA, the CDR3 is TGTGCCAGCAGCGAGACAGGGGGCTATAACGAGCAGTACTTC. It is translated as CASSETGGYNEQYF.

This clonotype was found many times. The chain joins TRBV12-3 or TRBV12-4 to TRBJ2-5; the D gene is possibly TRBD1 (5 bases). CDR3 size: 19 residues. V was trimmed by 4 bases and J by 1 base, leaving 25 bases between them. CDR3 amino acids: CASSSGQGESKHVQETQYF. CDR3 nucleotides: TGTGCCAGCAGTTCCGGCCAGGGCGAGTCGAAACACGTCCAAGAGACCCAGTACTTC.

The sample holds a few counts of this clonotype. CDR3 sequence: CASSFLVLPVRALGETQYF. The CDR3 DNA is TGTGCCAGCAGTTTTCTAGTTCTCCCTGTCAGGGCCCTCGGGGAGACCCAGTACTTC. This chain joins TRBV28 and TRBJ2-5; tentatively, D is TRBD1 (5 bases). V lost 3 bases and J 5 bases, leaving 28 bases between the germline ends. Germline V lookup: CDR1 MDHEN, CDR2 SYDVKM. This CDR3 is 19 amino acids long.

This clonotype appeared many times. The chain couples TRBV2 to TRBJ2-7; 8 bases are a match to TRBD1. The CDR3 sequence is 14 residues long. V lost 4 bases to trimming and J lost 4 bases; unmatched junction nucleotides: 6. Germline V gene lookup returns CDR1 SNHLY and CDR2 FYNNEI. DNA for the CDR3: TGTGCCAGCAGTGGGGTGGACAGGGTATACGAGCAGTACTTC. Translated: CASSGVDRVYEQYF.

Many counts were recorded for this clonotype. The chain combines TRBV23-1 with TRBJ1-5; D ambiguous. TRBV23-1 is an ORF; its function is uncertain. The V and J ends lost 0 bases and 6 bases respectively, with 3 bases between them. This CDR3 has 12 residues. CDR3 coding DNA: TGCGCCAGCAGTCAATCGGGTCAGCCCCAGCATTTT. Protein product: CASSQSGQPQHF.

This clonotype appeared many times. The chain couples TRBV27 to TRBJ2-3; D tentatively fits TRBD1 or TRBD2 (5 bases each). The CDR3 loop spans 16 amino acids. With 0 bases removed from V and 0 bases from J, the gap between germline ends came to 10 bases. The V gene's germline CDR1 is MNHEY and CDR2 SMNVEV (reference sequence). The CDR3 coding sequence is TGTGCCAGCAGTTTATCCCTCGAGGGGAGCACAGATACGCAGTATTTT. As protein: CASSLSLEGSTDTQYF.

This clonotype was recorded at least ten times. The chain has TRBV12-3 or TRBV12-4 and TRBJ2-6; D remains unclear. There are 15 residues in the CDR3. With 2 bases removed from V and 6 bases from J, the gap between germline ends came to 11 bases. The CDR3: CASSLKPLLANVLTF. CDR3 bases: TGTGCCAGCAGTTTAAAGCCCCTTTTGGCCAACGTCCTGACTTTC.

This clonotype was recorded at least ten times. The chain links TRBV12-3 or TRBV12-4 to TRBJ1-5, with TRBD1 identical over 7 bases. Trimming at V came to 4 bases and at J to 6 bases, leaving 3 bases not matched to a gene. The CDR3 extends over 13 amino acids. The CDR3 spells CASSSTGTQPQHF. In DNA, the CDR3 is TGTGCCAGCAGTTCGACAGGGACTCAGCCCCAGCATTTT.

This clonotype was observed a handful of times. The chain has TRBV20-1 and TRBJ1-1, with 9 bases fitting TRBD1. With V trimmed by 5 bases and J by 2 bases, 3 bases remained unmatched. CDR3 length equals 13 residues. Looked up from germline, CDR1 is DFQATT and CDR2 is SNEGSKA (reference sequence). The CDR3 DNA reads as TGCAGTGCTGGGACAGGGAGAAACACTGAAGCTTTCTTT. Translation: CSAGTGRNTEAFF.

The J gene is TRBJ2-5, the V gene TRBV4-2, with a tentative D call TRBD2 (6 bases). Trimming shortened V by 4 bases and J by 5 bases, and 14 bases separated the two germline ends. The CDR3 extends over 14 amino acids. Germline V gene data show CDR1 as LGHNA and CDR2 as YNFKEQ. CDR3 nucleotide sequence: TGTGCCAGCAGCCTTATGACTAGTTCGGAGACCCAGTACTTC. Residues: CASSLMTSSETQYF.

There are many counts of this clonotype. This chain uses TRBV28 with TRBJ1-6; 8 nucleotides match TRBD1. CDR1 is MDHEN and CDR2 is SYDVKM in the germline V gene. The CDR3 has 15 amino acids. V lost 10 bases to trimming and J lost 4 bases; unmatched junction nucleotides: 9. CDR3 region: CAIYRGFVYNSPLHF. The CDR3 DNA follows: TGTGCCATCTACAGGGGGTTCGTTTATAATTCACCCCTCCACTTT. Full variable domain (remainder filled in from reference TRBV28 and TRBJ1-6): DVKVTQSSRYLVKRTGEKVFLECVQDMDHENMFWYRQDPGLGLRLIYFSYDVKMKEKGDIPEGYSVSREKKERFSLILESASTNQTSMYLCAIYRGFVYNSPLHFGNGTRLTVT.

This clonotype has at least ten counts. The chain has TRBV29-1 and TRBJ2-5; no clear D gene. CDR3 length: 16 amino acids. Germline loops: CDR1 SQVTM, CDR2 ANQGSEA. Trimming removed 4 bases from V and 0 bases from J, with 18 bases in between. This CDR3 reads CSVGAPTPRYQETQYF. DNA of the CDR3: TGCAGCGTTGGGGCCCCGACACCAAGGTACCAAGAGACCCAGTACTTC.

This clonotype was counted ten times or more. The chain employs TRBV28 and TRBJ2-5; unclear D gene. Trimming took off 1 base at V and 4 bases at J, with 16 bases between the two ends. CDR1 is MDHEN and CDR2 is SYDVKM in the germline V gene. CDR3 length equals 16 residues. The CDR3 protein is CASSLFGTSPLETQYF. The CDR3, as DNA: TGTGCCAGCAGTTTATTCGGCACGAGTCCCCTAGAGACCCAGTACTTC.

This clonotype was seen repeatedly, ten times or more. This sequence joins TRBV29-1 and TRBJ2-2; D may be TRBD1 or TRBD2 (5 bases each). There are 14 residues in the CDR3. Germline V gene sequence: CDR1 SQVTM, CDR2 ANQGSEA. Trimming removed 4 bases at V and 4 bases at J, with 13 bases between. The CDR3 nucleotides read TGCAGCGTTGGGGACCACAGAGGCACCGGGGAGCTGTTTTTT. It translates to CSVGDHRGTGELFF.